The 9 T cell receptor beta chains below come from one sample, sequenced in a study of beta chain features in type 1 diabetes. Expressed TCRB transcripts got sequenced, as all isolated RNA was reverse transcribed. The protocol was immunoSEQ multiplex PCR, while the TCRdb copy is restricted to in-frame clones and leaves out a portion. This table has about 180,000 clones, roughly an eighth appearing once. The source material was central memory CD4+ T cells from blood. All receptors derive from a woman between 18 and 29 years old in good health.

In its sample, this clone was seen a few times. The rearrangement links TRBV10-3 to TRBJ2-3; 7 bases agree with TRBD1. Trimming at V came to 2 bases and at J to 5 bases, leaving 7 bases not matched to a gene. Looked up from germline, CDR1 is ENHRY and CDR2 is SYGVKD. This CDR3 has 15 amino acids. CDR3 sequence: CAISEKGTAEDTQYF. Here the CDR3 DNA reads TGTGCCATCAGTGAGAAAGGGACAGCCGAAGATACGCAGTATTTT.

This chain uses TRBV27 with TRBJ2-2; TRBD2 matches 12 bases. Trimming at V came to 5 bases and at J to 8 bases, leaving 9 bases not matched to a gene. There are 16 residues in the CDR3. Germline V gene sequence: CDR1 MNHEY, CDR2 SMNVEV (reference sequence). CDR3: CASSIGLAGSRGELFF. DNA of the CDR3: TGTGCCAGCAGTATAGGACTAGCGGGGAGTCGGGGGGAGCTGTTTTTT.

The V and J genes are TRBV7-2 and TRBJ2-5; 7 bases are a match to TRBD2. Germline V CDR1 and CDR2: SGHTA, FQGNSA. J lost 5 bases, V lost 2 bases, and 11 bases had no gene match. The CDR3 runs 16 residues. The CDR3 region has the DNA TGTGCCAGCAGCTTATGGGGTGCGGGAGCCGTGGAGACCCAGTACTTC. Encoded protein: CASSLWGAGAVETQYF.

This clone was recorded a few times. The chain recombines TRBV5-1 with TRBJ1-1; D might be TRBD1 (6 bases). Germline assignment: CDR1 SGHRS and CDR2 YFSETQ. The CDR3 length is 14 residues. Between the trimmed V and J ends, which lost 3 bases and 1 base, there was a span of 10 bases. Written as DNA, the CDR3 is TGCGCCAGCAGCTCGAGGACAGAGAACACTGAAGCTTTCTTT. It encodes CASSSRTENTEAFF.

This clone has a handful of counts. V is TRBV5-1 and J is TRBJ2-1; 8 bases are a match to TRBD2. The CDR3 length is 16 residues. Germline assignment: CDR1 SGHRS and CDR2 YFSETQ. Losses at the gene ends were 7 bases for V and 8 bases for J; bases not matched to a gene: 17. Here the CDR3 reads CASHPTGTRIDDEQFF. CDR3 DNA: TGCGCCAGCCACCCGACCGGGACTAGAATTGACGATGAGCAGTTCTTC.

The V call is TRBV5-4, the J call TRBJ2-7, with TRBD1 matching 7 bases. This CDR3 is built from 13 residues. Germline CDR1 SGHNT, CDR2 YYREEE (reference sequence). The V gene end was trimmed by 6 bases and the J gene end by 0 bases; junction bases not matched to a gene: 3. The CDR3 sequence is CASTGQASYEQYF. The CDR3, as DNA: TGTGCCAGCACCGGACAGGCCTCCTACGAGCAGTACTTC.

The rearrangement joins TRBV7-3 to TRBJ2-7; TRBD2 agrees at 11 bases. The CDR3 runs 14 residues. Germline lookup yields CDR1 SGHTA and CDR2 FQGTGA. J gave up 3 bases and V 2 bases, and 0 bases lay outside the gene matches. The CDR3 nucleotides are TGTGCCAGCAGCTTAGGACTAGCGGGCTACGAGCAGTACTTC. This sequence encodes CASSLGLAGYEQYF.

A few counts support this clone. The rearrangement joins TRBV7-2 to TRBJ2-6; D perhaps matches TRBD2 (5 bases). This CDR3 has 13 residues. V was clipped by 5 bases and J by 8 bases, with 10 bases between them. Germline V CDR1 and CDR2: SGHTA, FQGNSA. Here the CDR3 DNA reads TGTGCCAGCAGCGCGGGTTCCTCCAACGTCCTGACTTTC. Translation gives CASSAGSSNVLTF.

This clone turned up a few times. The rearrangement joins TRBV11-2 to TRBJ2-3, with D maybe TRBD1 (6 bases). This CDR3 contains 15 residues. Trimming removed 1 base at V and 6 bases at J, with 14 bases between. Per the germline V gene, CDR1 is SGHAT and CDR2 is FQNNGV. Here the CDR3 DNA reads TGTGCCAGCAGCTTAGCAGGGGTCGGGTCGGATACGCAGTATTTT. Its protein is CASSLAGVGSDTQYF.